This TCR beta chain was obtained from a study of blood T cell repertoires in COVID-19 (dated by TCRdb to 2018 to 2021). Study-level background: Collaborator samples came from the United States, Italy and Spain and covered acute and convalescent phases of COVID-19. The material from the prospective study consisted of cDNA or gDNA derived from T cells, B-cell-depleted T cells, or PBMCs. Subjects who had been exposed to COVID-19, were actively infected with it, or had recovered from it provided the deeply sampled blood TCRbeta repertoires that made up the dataset. The repertoires were made available in a free public database intended to serve as a resource for research on the immune response to SARS-CoV-2. The samples were drawn from the first 160 participants of the ongoing ImmuneRACE study and from some 1,300 subjects provided by 6 global collaborators. A de-identified subject ID, COVID-19 status, age in years and sex were almost always included in the sample metadata. HLA class I and class II types, where available, came from metadata supplied by the sample provider rather than from assay-based typing. Findings and caveats that apply to the study as a whole: The quantity of clinical and demographic metadata differed by source and by participant and was supplied without curation.

The immunoSEQ Assay, a bias-controlled multiplex PCR, was used to amplify TCRbeta CDR3 regions from genomic DNA. In the original analysis: The number of nucleated cells in each sample was estimated from the amplification of reference gene primers within the assay. Sequence reads were collapsed and filtered to measure the absolute abundance of every unique TCRbeta CDR3 rearrangement. For each sample, productive Simpson clonality was calculated by taking the square root of Simpson's diversity index across productive rearrangements. The source is immuneACCESS, and TCRdb retained only in-frame sequences with V and J called. Part of the clones is not carried over; for the studies checked, unresolved V genes explain less than half of this, and the remainder is unexplained. Clone size and V and J calls were adopted from that table, with D and trimming inferred from the DNA. This sample holds about 140,000 clones; around 83% were observed only once. The ten largest clones represent around 9.6% of the sample.

In the case of this clone: Its cognate antigen has yet to be identified. No base quality information exists; no much larger clone differs at one position.

Relative to germline, V is missing 4 bases and J is missing 5 bases, with 5 bases of the junction outside any gene match. The germline V gene encodes CDR1 SNHLY and CDR2 FYNNEI. The CDR3 numbers 14 residues from cysteine through phenylalanine. Of all the DNA, just the CDR3 is kept, 42 bases in frame from base 1. Each collaborating institution followed its own protocols to collect whole blood in K2EDTA tubes. Collaborator samples were shipped for TCRbeta analysis as frozen whole blood, isolated PBMCs, or DNA extracted from either sample type. The sequence joins TRBV2 to TRBJ2-3, with 8 middle bases fitting TRBD1. The clonotype originates from a man aged 55 to 70 with active or convalescent COVID-19. Source material: peripheral blood. The DNA reads TGTGCCAGCAGTGGGAGACAGGGGATAGATACGCAGTATTTT. It translates to CASSGRQGIDTQYF.